The next 17 T cell receptor beta chains were all read from a single sample in a study of T cells in Graves' hyperthyroidism and ophthalmopathy. RNA transcripts were the template for amplifying TCR beta CDR3 regions. In the first-round RT-PCR of the TCR CDR3, the HTBI primer set was used. TCRdb reprocessed the multiplex PCR reads via MiXCR and lists one record per CDR3 protein. The sample records hundreds of thousands of distinct CDR3 sequences, under 15% being singletons. Sequences were obtained from blood. These receptor sequences come from a man between 18 and 29 years old with Graves' ophthalmopathy.

Ten or more counts support this clonotype. V is TRBV11-1 and J is TRBJ2-1; 12 positions agree with TRBD2. The CDR3 consists of 19 residues. Germline CDR1 is SGHAT and CDR2 is FQDESV (reference sequence). V gave up 5 bases and J gave up 0 bases; unmatched junction bases: 11. CDR3 amino acids: CASSPGLAGLTSSYNEQFF. CDR3 bases: TGTGCCAGCAGCCCGGGACTAGCGGGTCTCACGAGCTCCTACAATGAGCAGTTCTTC.

This clonotype was observed a few times. A read error is possible here, since a much larger clone lies one base away. The chain links TRBV7-6 to TRBJ1-1, with a tentative D call TRBD1 (6 bases). Germline V gives CDR1 SGHVS, CDR2 FNYEAQ. V was clipped by 5 bases and J by 4 bases, with 20 bases between them. The CDR3 has 16 residues. Written as DNA, the CDR3 is TGTGCCAGCAGCGGGGGAGGGGGGGGGGAGACCACTGAAGCTTTCTTT. Amino acids: CASSGGGGGETTEAFF.

V gene TRBV6-5 combines with J gene TRBJ1-3; tentative D call: TRBD1 (5 bases). Germline CDR1 MNHEY, CDR2 SVGAGI. This CDR3 spans 17 amino acids. V shed 2 bases and J shed 2 bases, with 16 bases lying between them. The chain's CDR3 is CASSYVGEWGAGNTIYF. CDR3 DNA: TGTGCCAGCAGTTACGTTGGGGAATGGGGGGCTGGAAACACCATATATTTT.

In this sample, this clonotype turned up many times. The chain uses TRBV6-1 and TRBJ2-7, with TRBD1 as a possible D gene (6 bases). Germline loops: CDR1 MNHNS, CDR2 SASEGT. The CDR3 covers 14 residues. Trimming took 6 bases from V and 1 from J, leaving 13 bases between them. The CDR3 DNA reads TGTGCCAGCAGCCCAGGGGCTACTTCCTACGAGCAGTACTTC. Residues: CASSPGATSYEQYF.

This clonotype was picked up many times. V gene TRBV28 combines with J gene TRBJ1-1; no clear D gene. Trimming took 9 bases from V and 0 from J, leaving 11 bases between them. Germline V gives CDR1 MDHEN, CDR2 SYDVKM. This CDR3 is 13 amino acids long. The CDR3 DNA reads as TGTGCCAGTCGGTGGGAAATGAACACTGAAGCTTTCTTT. This codes for CASRWEMNTEAFF.

This clonotype has at least ten counts. The chain is built from TRBV5-1 and TRBJ2-3; no definite D call. V lost 0 bases and J lost 0, with 11 bases in between. Germline V gene data show CDR1 as SGHRS and CDR2 as YFSETQ. The CDR3 has 16 residues. This chain's CDR3 is CASSLALGPSTDTQYF. CDR3 nucleotides: TGCGCCAGCAGCTTGGCTCTGGGCCCTAGCACAGATACGCAGTATTTT.

This clonotype was observed at least ten times. This chain uses TRBV6-1 with TRBJ2-7; unclear D gene. Per the germline V gene, CDR1 is MNHNS and CDR2 is SASEGT. CDR3 length equals 13 residues. With 8 bases removed from V and 1 base from J, the gap between germline ends came to 12 bases. Here the CDR3 reads CASSPDWSYEQYF. CDR3 DNA: TGTGCCAGCTCTCCCGATTGGTCCTACGAGCAGTACTTC.

This clonotype has ten or more counts. This rearrangement joins TRBV24-1 to TRBJ2-7, with D perhaps TRBD1 (6 bases). The length of the CDR3 is 13 residues. CDR1 and CDR2 from the germline V gene are KGHDR and SFDVKD. Between the trimmed V and J ends, which lost 3 bases and 4 bases, there was a span of 9 bases. The chain's CDR3 is CATSDLDSYEQYF. DNA of the CDR3: TGTGCCACCAGTGATCTGGACAGTTACGAGCAGTACTTC.

The chain combines TRBV27 with TRBJ2-7, with a weak D call TRBD1 (6 bases). Trimming took 6 bases from V and 3 from J, leaving 15 bases between them. CDR1 MNHEY and CDR2 SMNVEV come from the germline V gene (reference sequence). The CDR3 sequence is 14 residues long. The CDR3 nucleotides are TGTGCCAGCAGCTCTAGGGGGTGGGACTACGAGCAGTACTTC. It translates to CASSSRGWDYEQYF.

This clonotype was observed many times. V and J are TRBV30 and TRBJ2-6; D remains ambiguous. Looked up from germline, CDR1 is GTSNPN and CDR2 is SVGIG (reference sequence). The CDR3 contains 15 residues. The V and J ends lost 5 bases and 4 bases respectively, with 15 bases between them. CDR3: CAWGSVGVGANVLTF. The CDR3 DNA reads as TGTGCCTGGGGTAGTGTCGGAGTGGGGGCCAACGTCCTGACTTTC.

The sample holds many counts of this clonotype. The chain carries TRBV2 and TRBJ2-7; 7 bases map to TRBD2. CDR3 length equals 15 residues. V trimming: 7 bases; J trimming: 1 base; junction bases outside the gene matches: 10. Germline V gene lookup returns CDR1 SNHLY and CDR2 FYNNEI. The CDR3 bases are TGTGCCAGCACCCCCCGGCTAGCGGCTTCCTACGAGCAGTACTTC. Translating gives CASTPRLAASYEQYF.

This clonotype was seen more than once but under ten times. The chain is built from TRBV4-1 and TRBJ2-5, with 7 bases lining up with TRBD1. After removal of 1 base from V and 2 bases from J, the junction contained 7 bases not matched to a gene. The CDR3 consists of 16 residues. From germline, CDR1 is MGHRA and CDR2 YSYEKL. CDR3 in amino acids: CASSQGGDRAQETQYF. In nucleotides, the CDR3 is TGCGCCAGCAGCCAAGGAGGGGACAGAGCTCAAGAGACCCAGTACTTC.

This clonotype was picked up many times. The rearrangement uses TRBV24-1 and TRBJ2-3, with 9 bases aligning to TRBD1. Germline V CDR1 and CDR2: KGHDR, SFDVKD. CDR3 length equals 18 residues. V lost 3 bases and J lost 6; bases outside the gene matches: 15. Written as DNA, the CDR3 is TGTGCCACCAGTGATCCTAGTCGACAGGGGGGTACGCTCGATACGCAGTATTTT. This sequence encodes CATSDPSRQGGTLDTQYF.

This clonotype occurred a few times. The rearrangement joins TRBV7-9 to TRBJ2-2, with TRBD2 as a possible D gene (6 bases). The CDR3 covers 16 residues. V shed 5 bases and J shed 1 base, with 14 bases lying between them. CDR1 and CDR2 (germline): SEHNR, FQNEAQ (reference sequence). CDR3 in DNA: TGTGCCAGCAGCGGTTGGGGACTTGTGAACACCGGGGAGCTGTTTTTT. It yields the protein CASSGWGLVNTGELFF.

This clonotype was recorded many times. The chain couples TRBV24-1 to TRBJ2-1; a possible D gene is TRBD1 (5 bases). Trimming pared 0 bases from V and 8 bases from J, leaving 10 bases between. CDR1 KGHDR and CDR2 SFDVKD come from the germline V gene. CDR3 size: 14 residues. The CDR3 DNA reads TGTGCCACCAGTGATTTGAGGGGCAGCCATGAGCAGTTCTTC. It codes for CATSDLRGSHEQFF.

This clonotype showed up just a few times. This chain's CDR3 is CASTWDNPKDTYNEQFF. The CDR3 coding sequence is TGTGCCAGTACCTGGGACAACCCGAAGGACACCTACAATGAGCAGTTCTTC. The chain carries TRBV19 and TRBJ2-1; a weak D match, TRBD1 (6 bases). The CDR3 covers 17 residues. V gave up 7 bases and J gave up 2 bases, with 21 bases separating them. Germline V gene lookup returns CDR1 LNHDA and CDR2 SQIVND (reference sequence).

V usage is TRBV20-1 and J usage is TRBJ1-4; possible D gene TRBD1, 6 bases. CDR1 is DFQATT, CDR2 SNEGSKA, per germline (reference sequence). The CDR3 has 15 residues. V lost 0 bases, J lost 1 base, and 9 bases lay in between. CDR3 residues: CSARDRGGTNEKLFF. CDR3 coding DNA: TGCAGTGCTAGAGACAGGGGCGGAACTAATGAAAAACTGTTTTTT.